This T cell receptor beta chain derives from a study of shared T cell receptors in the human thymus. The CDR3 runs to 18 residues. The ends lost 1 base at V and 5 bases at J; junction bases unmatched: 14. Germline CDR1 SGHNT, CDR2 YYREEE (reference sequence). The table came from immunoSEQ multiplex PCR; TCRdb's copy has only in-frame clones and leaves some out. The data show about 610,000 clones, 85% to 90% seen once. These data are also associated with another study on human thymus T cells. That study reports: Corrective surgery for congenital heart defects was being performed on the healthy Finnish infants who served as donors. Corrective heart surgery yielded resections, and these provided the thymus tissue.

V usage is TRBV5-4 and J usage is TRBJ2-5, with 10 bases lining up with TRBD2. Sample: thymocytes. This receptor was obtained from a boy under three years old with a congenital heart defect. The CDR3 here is CASSLFLSLAGVGETQYF. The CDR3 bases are TGTGCCAGCAGCTTGTTTTTGTCCCTAGCGGGAGTAGGTGAGACCCAGTACTTC.